Below are 20 T cell receptor beta chains sequenced from a single sample in a study of cytomegalovirus exposure and HLA in healthy donors (dated by TCRdb to the late 2010s). Libraries were prepared through the immunoSEQ multiplex PCR assay. For the multiplex PCR, a mixture combining 60 forward primers for TCR Vbeta segments and 13 reverse primers for TCR Jbeta segments was used. TCRdb's version of the immuneACCESS table is confined to in-frame rearrangements and falls short of the full clone set. An unresolved V gene accounts for under half of the shortfall where checked; the remainder is of unknown origin. This sample is represented by fewer than 100,000 clones; more than 75% of them were singletons. The ten largest clones represent 3% to 4% of the sample. The specimen was PBMCs. The receptors originated from a middle-aged woman in good health and CMV-seronegative.

The V gene is TRBV9, the J gene TRBJ2-1; D possibly corresponds to TRBD2 (5 bases). V was clipped by 4 bases and J by 0 bases, with 23 bases between them. Germline V gene sequence: CDR1 SGDLS, CDR2 YYNGEE. This CDR3 comprises 19 residues. CDR3: CASSLRTEFSSHSYNEQFF. Here the CDR3 DNA reads TGTGCCAGCAGCTTAAGGACTGAATTCTCTTCACACTCCTACAATGAGCAGTTCTTC.

The chain has TRBV11-3 and TRBJ2-3; the match to TRBD1 covers 8 bases. The CDR3 length is 15 residues. V dropped 3 bases and J dropped 5; count of bases not matched to a gene: 7. The germline V gene encodes CDR1 SGHNT and CDR2 YENEEA. DNA of the CDR3: TGTGCCAGCAGCTTCGCTAAGACAGGGGTAGATACGCAGTATTTT. Amino acid sequence: CASSFAKTGVDTQYF.

The CDR3 DNA follows: TGTGCCAGCAGTCCCCGGGACACAAGATCCTACGAGCAGTACTTC. The encoded protein is CASSPRDTRSYEQYF. The chain carries TRBV7-2 and TRBJ2-7; D might be TRBD1 (6 bases). Germline-derived CDR1 and CDR2 are SGHTA and FQGNSA. The V gene lost 6 bases and the J gene lost 1 base, with 16 bases spanning the gap. The CDR3 has 15 residues. Full variable domain (outside the CDR3, taken from reference TRBV7-2 and TRBJ2-7): GAGVSQSPSNKVTEKGKDVELRCDPISGHTALYWYRQSLGQGLEFLIYFQGNSAPDKSGLPSDRFSAERTGGSVSTLTIQRTQQEDSAVYLCASSPRDTRSYEQYFGPGTRLTVT.

This rearrangement joins TRBV2 to TRBJ1-3, with 9 bases identical to TRBD1. This CDR3 comprises 12 residues. Germline-derived CDR1 and CDR2 are SNHLY and FYNNEI. The V gene end was trimmed by 6 bases and the J gene end by 9 bases; junction bases not matched to a gene: 3. DNA for the CDR3: TGTGCCAGCAGAGACAGGGGGTTCACCATATATTTT. Residues: CASRDRGFTIYF.

This clone was detected a few times. The chain has TRBV19 and TRBJ1-3; D might be TRBD1 (5 bases). V was pared by 6 bases and J by 0 bases, with 9 bases between. This CDR3 has 14 residues. CDR1 is LNHDA, CDR2 SQIVND, per germline (reference sequence). DNA of the CDR3: TGTGCCAGTAGGGCGGGACCCTCTGGAAACACCATATATTTT. Protein: CASRAGPSGNTIYF.

V gene TRBV2 combines with J gene TRBJ1-2; D remains ambiguous. Germline loops: CDR1 SNHLY, CDR2 FYNNEI. The CDR3 spans 14 residues. Between the trimmed V and J ends, which lost 5 bases and 8 bases, there was a span of 18 bases. The CDR3 sequence: CASSQETLPSGYTF. DNA for the CDR3: TGTGCCAGCAGTCAGGAAACCTTGCCCAGCGGCTACACCTTC. Using reference TRBV2 and TRBJ1-2 for the parts outside the CDR3, the full variable domain is EPEVTQTPSHQVTQMGQEVILRCVPISNHLYFYWYRQILGQKVEFLVSFYNNEISEKSEIFDDQFSVERPDGSNFTLKIRSTKLEDSAMYFCASSQETLPSGYTFGSGTRLTVV.

The chain recombines TRBV6-5 with TRBJ1-1; D gene ambiguous. The CDR3 runs to 11 residues. The germline V gene encodes CDR1 MNHEY and CDR2 SVGAGI. Between the trimmed V and J ends, which lost 7 bases and 10 bases, there was a span of 13 bases. CDR3 amino acids: CASMKGASAFF. The CDR3 nucleotides are TGTGCCAGCATGAAAGGAGCGTCAGCTTTCTTT.

The rearrangement uses TRBV5-4 and TRBJ2-2; TRBD2 matches at 7 bases. The CDR3 spans 16 residues. V shed 3 bases and J 4 bases; nucleotides not matched to a gene: 9. Per germline, CDR1 SGHNT and CDR2 YYREEE (reference sequence). In DNA, the CDR3 is TGTGCCAGCAGCTCACCAAGCTGGGGGGGCACCGGGGAGCTGTTTTTT. It specifies CASSSPSWGGTGELFF.

The genes are TRBV5-6 and TRBJ2-7; possibly TRBD1 for D (5 bases). Trimming cost V 2 bases and J 9 bases, with 15 bases left between them. CDR3 size: 13 residues. Germline assignment: CDR1 SGHDT and CDR2 YYEEEE. DNA for the CDR3: TGTGCCAGCAGCTTTGCCAGGGCTATTGGGCAGTACTTC. Translated, it gives CASSFARAIGQYF.

CDR3 sequence: CAWSEEDSPLHF. CDR3 DNA sequence: TGTGCCTGGAGTGAGGAGGATTCACCCCTCCACTTT. The chain recombines TRBV30 with TRBJ1-6; D is uncertain. The CDR3 is made up of 12 amino acids. The V end lost 1 base, the J end lost 8 bases, and 6 bases lay between the germline ends. From germline, CDR1 is GTSNPN and CDR2 SVGIG (reference sequence). The full variable domain, in which reference TRBV30 and TRBJ1-6 provide the parts outside the CDR3, is SQTIHQWPATLVQPVGSPLSLECTVEGTSNPNLYWYRQAAGRGLQLLFYSVGIGQISSEVPQNLSASRPQDRQFILSSKKLLLSDSGFYLCAWSEEDSPLHFGNGTRLTVT.

This chain uses TRBV4-1 with TRBJ1-1; D might be TRBD1 (6 bases). The CDR3 is 13 amino acids. CDR1 and CDR2 from the germline V gene are MGHRA and YSYEKL. With 2 bases removed from V and 11 bases from J, the gap between germline ends came to 15 bases. The CDR3 DNA follows: TGCGCCAGCAGCCAATACAGGGAGAGGGGGGCTTTCTTT. Protein: CASSQYRERGAFF.

The rearrangement uses TRBV4-1 and TRBJ2-1; D unclear. Germline CDR1 reads MGHRA; CDR2 reads YSYEKL. This CDR3 comprises 16 residues. The V end lost 0 bases, the J end lost 2 bases, and 11 bases lay between the germline ends. CDR3 in DNA: TGCGCCAGCAGCCAAGATCGCAGGCCCACCTACAATGAGCAGTTCTTC. Its protein product is CASSQDRRPTYNEQFF.

This sequence joins TRBV19 and TRBJ2-5, with D possibly TRBD1 on 8 matching bases. V was clipped by 7 bases and J by 4 bases, with 22 bases between them. The CDR3 spans 16 residues. The germline V gene encodes CDR1 LNHDA and CDR2 SQIVND (reference sequence). CDR3 bases: TGTGCCAGTACCTCTGGGGCAGGGGGCGGGAGAGAGACCCAGTACTTC. Translated, it gives CASTSGAGGGRETQYF.

The genes are TRBV7-9 and TRBJ1-2; the D is unclear. The germline gives CDR1 SEHNR, CDR2 FQNEAQ (reference sequence). With 0 bases removed from V and 7 bases from J, the gap between germline ends came to 9 bases. The CDR3 extends over 13 amino acids. CDR3 DNA sequence: TGTGCCAGCAGCTTAGCGTCGGGGTGTGGCTACACCTTC. Protein: CASSLASGCGYTF.

This clone was recorded only once. The chain links TRBV18 to TRBJ1-2; D unclear. There are 14 residues in the CDR3. The V gene's germline CDR1 is KGHSH and CDR2 LQKENI. V was clipped by 0 bases and J by 0 bases, with 5 bases between them. The CDR3 loop reads CASSPPAPNYGYTF. DNA for the CDR3: TGTGCCAGCTCACCACCGGCACCTAACTATGGCTACACCTTC.

The V and J genes are TRBV30 and TRBJ2-7; the D is unclear. Trimming stripped 4 bases from V and 7 bases from J, with 17 bases between. This CDR3 contains 13 residues. Germline CDR1 GTSNPN, CDR2 SVGIG (reference sequence). The CDR3 DNA sequence: TGTGCCTGGAAGGTAGCCCCAACTGGAGAGCAGTACTTC. It translates to CAWKVAPTGEQYF.

The sample holds a few counts of this clone. This rearrangement joins TRBV5-4 to TRBJ2-2; 7 bases agree with TRBD1. The CDR3 is 15 amino acids. The junction had 8 bases not matched to a gene; V was cut back by 4 bases and J by 5 bases. Per germline, CDR1 SGHNT and CDR2 YYREEE (reference sequence). The CDR3 here is CASSIGTDYTGELFF. The CDR3 bases are TGTGCCAGCAGCATAGGGACAGACTATACCGGGGAGCTGTTTTTT.

This chain links TRBV6-6 with TRBJ2-5; 8 bases match TRBD1. The CDR3 totals 13 residues. Germline lookup yields CDR1 MNHNY and CDR2 SVGAGI (reference sequence). After removal of 6 bases from V and 3 bases from J, the junction contained 3 bases not matched to a gene. This CDR3 reads CASRETGEETQYF. The CDR3 bases are TGTGCCAGCAGGGAGACAGGGGAAGAGACCCAGTACTTC.

This clone was counted a few times. This chain joins TRBV29-1 and TRBJ1-2; 9 bases fit TRBD1. The CDR3 extends over 14 amino acids. Germline lookup yields CDR1 SQVTM and CDR2 ANQGSEA. The trim removed 7 bases at V and 3 bases at J, leaving 9 bases unmatched. The CDR3 protein is CSDYSTGGYYGYTF. CDR3 nucleotides: TGCAGCGACTATAGCACAGGGGGCTACTATGGCTACACCTTC.

V is TRBV5-6 and J is TRBJ2-2; D may be TRBD1 (5 bases). The germline gives CDR1 SGHDT, CDR2 YYEEEE. The ends were cut back, 1 base at V and 4 bases at J, with 5 bases in the middle. This CDR3 has 13 residues. In nucleotides, the CDR3 is TGTGCCAGCAGCTTGACAGGCACCGGGGAGCTGTTTTTT. It codes for CASSLTGTGELFF.